This T cell receptor beta chain was profiled in a study of T cell repertoires in cytomegalovirus infection. Looking at the study overall: From public TCR beta signatures came an indication of both CMV infection and matching HLA type.

Trimming took off 5 bases at V and 9 bases at J, with 20 bases between the two ends. The CDR3 consists of 15 residues. Per germline, CDR1 SGHTA and CDR2 FQGNSA. TCRdb fed the reads into MiXCR, producing one record per CDR3 protein. The data contain roughly 180,000 distinct CDR3 sequences, about a fifth of them singletons. This clonotype appeared a few times. Its antigen is undetermined. The sequence was obtained from a human donor in good health (CMV status not recorded). Some clones in this sample may be carry-over from other donors' samples. This material consisted of CD8+ T cells from cultured PBMCs, taken from culture after CMV antigen stimulation. This rearrangement joins TRBV7-2 to TRBJ2-1, with a possible D match to TRBD1 (6 bases). The CDR3 coding sequence is TGTGCCAGCAGCCTTACAGGGATTCCGGACGGTGAGCAGTTCTTC. Its protein is CASSLTGIPDGEQFF.